This TCR beta chain was found in a study of shared clonotypes between healthy human individuals (dated by TCRdb to the early 2020s). Turning to the overall study: A couple of women and a few men aged 18 to 49 years were included in the cohort. For each donor, CD4 naive and CD4 memory were each run on three plates, CD8 naive on two plates, and CD8 memory on one plate. To estimate repertoire size and how much clonotypes are shared between individuals, the study performed deep sequencing of blood TCR repertoires from about 5 healthy adults. Libraries were prepared and TCR repertoires were sequenced by different laboratories using diverse techniques, in order to increase sequencing depth and limit assay-specific biases. Each donor's leukapheresis produced roughly between roughly 0.85 and 9.5 billion PBMCs.

The donors were healthy, HIV-negative adults who had no recently reported acute infections or vaccinations. Only Caucasian adults living in Nashville, Tennessee, USA were represented among the donors. CD4+ T cells were enriched through magnetic negative selection, after which naive cells were positively selected on CD45RA and the remaining negative fraction served as the memory subset. After blood collection by leukapheresis, PBMCs were isolated using Ficoll-Histopaque density gradient centrifugation and then cryopreserved in the vapor phase of liquid nitrogen. Analytical flow cytometry was used to check the purity and quantity of each magnetically sorted T cell population. From each sorted fraction, genomic DNA was isolated and quantified by UV absorbance on a Nanodrop 2000c. Using the deep immunoSEQ assay, multiplex PCR amplified TCR CDR3 regions from genomic DNA. Extracted genomic DNA from each cell subset was spread evenly across all wells of several immunoSEQ 96-well plates, with each plate serving as a replicate. For sorted subsets, roughly 200 ng of genomic DNA, equivalent to 25,000 to 35,000 T cell genomes, went into each replicate PCR. Purified libraries were measured with a Qubit 3.0 fluorometer, size-checked on a Bioanalyzer 2100, and measured again with the KAPA Library Quantification kit. Every immunoSEQ 96-well plate was sequenced on a dedicated single-read 150-cycle Illumina NextSeq 550 flow cell. Turning to the authors' computational methods: The immunoSEQ output contained only junctional sequences without quality scores, so filtering could not match that applied to full-length reads. To assign V/J genes and CDR3, sequences were annotated against IMGT germline references using PyIR, a Python wrapper for IgBLAST v1.9. Any read was removed if the V/J assignment was weak (E-value above 1e-6), the CDR3 was missing, or the read contained stop codons, out-of-frame junctions, or ambiguous translated residues. V3J clonotypes were defined by identical inferred V gene, J gene, and CDR3 amino acid sequence. Percentage overlap between repertoires was calculated by dividing the number of shared unique clonotypes by the size of the smaller repertoire. Three approaches were used to assess repertoire richness: RTK rarefaction, the Chao1 estimator, and Recon v2.1 estimates of unobserved clonotypes. Generation probabilities were computed with OLGA for all TCRbeta clonotypes obtained by the gDNA method from a few donors. The table was pulled from immuneACCESS by TCRdb, which kept in-frame rearrangements only. Such tables lose some clones; where checked, under half of the loss comes from unresolved V genes, and the rest has no known cause. V, J and clone size are those of that table, while D and trimming were read from the DNA. In this sample the table shows about 710,000 clones, about two thirds of which occur a single time. Clones ranked in the top ten supply approximately 2% of the sample.

The study at large found these results: Pairwise subsampling led to the expectation that sequencing depth would affect the degree of clonotype sharing among donors. Rarefaction of sorted-subset datasets indicated incomplete sequencing despite the large sequencing depth. When several donors were compared, the shared fraction of clonotypes was approximately 5% for naive CD4, about 4% for naive CD8, 2% to 2.5% for memory CD4, and around 0.4% for memory CD8. Higher generation probabilities were observed for clonotypes shared by all four sorted-subset donors than for non-shared clonotypes. Sampling was restricted to blood, and TCR repertoires in tissue are likely to differ from TCR repertoires in blood. Naive subsets generally had larger estimated clonotype richness than memory subsets. Because the study included a small number of donors, the genetic and exposure-history diversity represented was limited.

A remark on this clone: It has no known antigen specificity. No base quality information exists; no much larger clone differs at one position.

The source is a woman aged 30 to 39 in good health. The sequenced material came from memory CD4+ T cells sorted from blood. The sample's cell subset or site, from its label and the paper: CD45RA-negative fraction.

The CDR3 region: CASSPQQGLESTEAFF. In nucleotide form, the sequence is TGTGCCAGCTCACCACAACAGGGGTTAGAAAGCACTGAAGCTTTCTTT. Recombination joined TRBV18 with TRBJ1-1; 7 of the junction bases match TRBD1. Via the germline V gene, CDR1 is KGHSH and CDR2 LQKENI. Trimming accounts for 1 base at V and 4 bases at J, while the number of junction bases matched to no gene is 9. The CDR3 spans 16 residues, from the cysteine through the phenylalanine. The DNA shown is the 48-base CDR3, in frame from base 1.